The 16 T cell receptor beta chains listed next were all sequenced from one sample in a study of cytomegalovirus exposure and HLA in healthy donors. PCR was performed using 60 Vbeta and 13 Jbeta primers. Clones were sequenced by immunoSEQ multiplex PCR, and TCRdb holds only the in-frame ones, with some missing. The data contain around 150,000 clones, more than 70% of them singletons. Sequencing was done on a sample of PBMCs. These TCRs come from a woman aged 40 to 50 in good health and CMV-seronegative.

The chain employs TRBV19 and TRBJ1-2, with a weak D call TRBD1 (5 bases). This CDR3 is 13 amino acids long. Germline-derived CDR1 and CDR2 are LNHDA and SQIVND (reference sequence). The germline V and J ends were trimmed by 5 bases and 1 base, with 8 bases remaining between them. The CDR3 protein is CASSRGDNYGYTF. The DNA for the CDR3 is TGTGCCAGTAGTCGGGGGGATAACTATGGCTACACCTTC.

The genes are TRBV27 and TRBJ2-3; D may be TRBD2 (6 bases). The CDR3 spans 16 residues. Germline lookup yields CDR1 MNHEY and CDR2 SMNVEV (reference sequence). Trimming removed 3 bases from V and 5 bases from J, with 18 bases in between. The CDR3 spells CASSFRGNPPQDTQYF. CDR3 nucleotides: TGTGCCAGCAGTTTTCGGGGGAACCCCCCGCAAGATACGCAGTATTTT.

The chain carries TRBV2 and TRBJ1-5; 7 bases match TRBD1. The CDR3 spans 16 residues. Germline V gene sequence: CDR1 SNHLY, CDR2 FYNNEI. The ends lost 3 bases at V and 1 base at J; junction bases unmatched: 6. The CDR3 reads CASSEQTGTSNQPQHF. The CDR3 DNA is TGTGCCAGCAGTGAGCAGACAGGGACGAGCAATCAGCCCCAGCATTTT.

The rearrangement joins TRBV2 to TRBJ1-2, with 10 bases lining up with TRBD1. Germline loops: CDR1 SNHLY, CDR2 FYNNEI. This CDR3 region has 16 residues. J gave up 7 bases and V 10 bases, and 18 bases lay outside the gene matches. The CDR3 sequence is CATKPGQGPHSGGYTF. The CDR3 DNA follows: TGTGCCACGAAACCGGGACAGGGGCCCCACTCTGGTGGCTACACCTTC.

This clone was seen more than once but under ten times. The V and J genes are TRBV6-1 and TRBJ1-1, with D perhaps TRBD1 (5 bases). The CDR3 length is 14 residues. The germline gives CDR1 MNHNS, CDR2 SASEGT. Trimming pared 8 bases from V and 5 bases from J, leaving 18 bases between. This chain's CDR3 is CASHLVWGGTEAFF. Written as DNA, the CDR3 is TGTGCCAGCCATCTAGTTTGGGGGGGTACTGAAGCTTTCTTT.

This chain uses TRBV30 with TRBJ2-7; D not certain. The V end lost 1 base, the J end lost 0 bases, and 10 bases lay between the germline ends. This CDR3 has 14 amino acids. Germline V gene sequence: CDR1 GTSNPN, CDR2 SVGIG (reference sequence). In nucleotides, the CDR3 is TGTGCCTGGAGTGGTGTGAGTGTCTCCTACGAGCAGTACTTC. It is translated as CAWSGVSVSYEQYF.

This clone was seen only a few times. V usage is TRBV6-5 and J usage is TRBJ1-5; D might be TRBD1 (6 bases). CDR3 length: 15 residues. Trimming took 6 bases from V and 7 from J, leaving 19 bases between them. Per germline, CDR1 MNHEY and CDR2 SVGAGI. The DNA of the CDR3 is TGTGCCAGCAGGAGCACAGGGATTACCAAACAGCCCCAGCATTTT. It yields the protein CASRSTGITKQPQHF.

This sequence joins TRBV2 and TRBJ2-7; TRBD1 might be the D (5 bases). CDR3 length: 15 residues. The V and J ends lost 3 bases and 2 bases respectively, with 14 bases between them. The germline gives CDR1 SNHLY, CDR2 FYNNEI. CDR3 region: CASSEGKGRPYEQYF. For the CDR3, the DNA is TGTGCCAGCAGTGAGGGGAAGGGGCGACCCTACGAGCAGTACTTC.

The rearrangement uses TRBV7-8 and TRBJ1-2; D is possibly TRBD1 (6 bases). Deletions cut 2 bases from V and 7 bases from J, with 14 bases between. The CDR3 has 14 residues. Germline values: CDR1 SGHVS, CDR2 FQNEAQ. The CDR3 region has the DNA TGTGCCAGCAGCTTATCCGCGGGGGCCCCTGGCTACACCTTC. It encodes CASSLSAGAPGYTF.

DNA of the CDR3: TGTGCCAGCAGCGCGCGTGGGCTTGCCTCCTACGAGCAGTACTTC. Its protein is CASSARGLASYEQYF. This chain joins TRBV7-6 and TRBJ2-7; D unresolved. There are 15 residues in the CDR3. Trimming pared 5 bases from V and 0 bases from J, leaving 14 bases between. Germline CDR1 SGHVS, CDR2 FNYEAQ.

The gene calls are TRBV9 and TRBJ1-4; TRBD1 matches 7 bases. Germline loops: CDR1 SGDLS, CDR2 YYNGEE. Trimming removed 0 bases from V and 5 bases from J; junction bases left unmatched: 7. There are 16 residues in the CDR3. DNA for the CDR3: TGTGCCAGCAGCGTAGGAGGGGGCTATCGCAATGAAAAACTGTTTTTT. This translates into CASSVGGGYRNEKLFF.

In DNA form, the CDR3 reads TGTGCCAGCCGCTCGCCGGAGTCTAATTCACCCCTCCACTTT. It codes for CASRSPESNSPLHF. The V gene is TRBV27, the J gene TRBJ1-6; no definite D call. CDR1 MNHEY and CDR2 SMNVEV come from the germline V gene (reference sequence). The germline V and J ends were trimmed by 8 bases and 6 bases, with 14 bases remaining between them. CDR3 size: 14 residues.

The genes are TRBV29-1 and TRBJ2-2; 11 nucleotides agree with TRBD1. Per the germline V gene, CDR1 is SQVTM and CDR2 is ANQGSEA. This CDR3 has 13 residues. V was clipped by 4 bases and J by 6 bases; unmatched bases: 1. The CDR3 region is CSVGDRGSGELFF. CDR3 nucleotide sequence: TGCAGCGTTGGGGACAGGGGGTCCGGGGAGCTGTTTTTT.

The V and J genes are TRBV28 and TRBJ2-7, with no clear D. This CDR3 is 12 amino acids long. The germline V gene has CDR1 MDHEN and CDR2 SYDVKM. V was cut by 5 bases and J by 0 bases, with 5 bases left in between. The CDR3 reads CASSTYSYEQYF. CDR3 bases: TGTGCCAGCAGTACATACTCCTACGAGCAGTACTTC.

This chain links TRBV7-9 with TRBJ1-2; D perhaps matches TRBD1 (6 bases). Per germline, CDR1 SEHNR and CDR2 FQNEAQ (reference sequence). V lost 3 bases and J 1 base, leaving 9 bases between the germline ends. This CDR3 comprises 14 residues. The CDR3 is CASSFRGGNYGYTF. CDR3 coding DNA: TGTGCCAGCAGCTTCCGAGGGGGTAACTATGGCTACACCTTC.

This sequence joins TRBV30 and TRBJ1-2; 9 bases line up with TRBD1. Unmatched junction bases numbered 16, after V lost 7 bases and J lost 10 bases. Looked up from germline, CDR1 is GTSNPN and CDR2 is SVGIG (reference sequence). The length of the CDR3 is 14 residues. CDR3 sequence (DNA): TGTGCCTCGGGACAGGGAGTTTCTTGGCTTGACTACACCTTC. Its protein product is CASGQGVSWLDYTF. The full variable domain, with the rest looked up from reference TRBV30 and TRBJ1-2, is SQTIHQWPATLVQPVGSPLSLECTVEGTSNPNLYWYRQAAGRGLQLLFYSVGIGQISSEVPQNLSASRPQDRQFILSSKKLLLSDSGFYLCASGQGVSWLDYTFGSGTRLTVV.